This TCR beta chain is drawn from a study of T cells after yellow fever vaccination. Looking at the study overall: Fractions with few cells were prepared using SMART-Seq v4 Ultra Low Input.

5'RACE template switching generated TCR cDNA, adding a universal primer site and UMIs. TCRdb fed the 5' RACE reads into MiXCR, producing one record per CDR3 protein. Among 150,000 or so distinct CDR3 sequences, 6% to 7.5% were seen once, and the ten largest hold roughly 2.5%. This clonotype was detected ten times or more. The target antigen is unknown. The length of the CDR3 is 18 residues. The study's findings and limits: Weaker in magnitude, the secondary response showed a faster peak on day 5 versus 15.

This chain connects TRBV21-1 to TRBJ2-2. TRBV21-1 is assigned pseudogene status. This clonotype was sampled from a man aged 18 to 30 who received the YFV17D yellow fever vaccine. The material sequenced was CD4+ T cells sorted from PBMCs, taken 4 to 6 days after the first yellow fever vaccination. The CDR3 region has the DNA TGTGCCAGCAGCAAAGGGGTGGAGAGAGATACTTCCACCGGGGAGCTGTTTTTT. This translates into CASSKGVERDTSTGELFF.